This entry features one TCR beta chain sequence. This specimen belongs to a study of radiotherapy plus CTLA-4 blockade in lung cancer. Produced via immunoSEQ multiplex PCR; TCRdb's table is partial and in-frame only. This table holds 90,000 to 100,000 clones, around 74% found once. This CDR3 region has 13 residues. The V gene end was trimmed by 5 bases and the J gene end by 5 bases; junction bases not matched to a gene: 3. Germline lookup yields CDR1 KGHSH and CDR2 LQKENI. The source was peripheral blood, collected from a patient treated with radiotherapy plus ipilimumab. J is TRBJ2-5 and V is TRBV18, with TRBD1 matching over 9 bases. The TCR sequence derives from a human donor with non-small cell lung cancer who had a partial response to radiotherapy plus ipilimumab. Some clones in this sample may be carry-over from other donors' samples. The DNA for the CDR3 is TGTGCCAGCTCAGGGGACAGGGTTGAGACCCAGTACTTC. Encoded protein: CASSGDRVETQYF. Looking up the rest from reference TRBV18 and TRBJ2-5 gives the full variable domain: NAGVMQNPRHLVRRRGQEARLRCSPMKGHSHVYWYRQLPEEGLKFMVYLQKENIIDESGMPKERFSAEFPKEGPSILRIQQVVRGDSAAYFCASSGDRVETQYFGPGTRLLVL.